A single sample is the source of the 29 T cell receptor beta chains below, sequenced in a study of T cell repertoires in MIS-A myocarditis. The repertoire was sequenced with immunoSEQ multiplex PCR; TCRdb's copy has only in-frame clones and lacks some. Of around 7,000 clones in the sample, 78% were seen once. The sample taken for sequencing was right inferior lung lobe tissue obtained at autopsy. These TCRs come from a man younger than 35 with fulminant myocarditis from multisystem inflammatory syndrome in adults (MIS-A) after COVID-19.

The chain has TRBV2 and TRBJ1-6; TRBD1 matches at 9 bases. Germline CDR1 reads SNHLY; CDR2 reads FYNNEI. CDR3 length: 14 amino acids. V trimming: 5 bases; J trimming: 8 bases; junction bases outside the gene matches: 4. Here the CDR3 reads CASSQDRGYSPLHF. The CDR3 DNA reads as TGTGCCAGCAGTCAGGACAGGGGATATTCACCCCTCCACTTT.

The chain recombines TRBV19 with TRBJ2-1; D ambiguous. The CDR3 has 14 amino acids. Germline CDR1 reads LNHDA; CDR2 reads SQIVND (reference sequence). The ends were cut back, 2 bases at V and 12 bases at J, with 17 bases in the middle. The CDR3 region is CASSISTLIVSQFF. CDR3 DNA sequence: TGTGCCAGTAGTATAAGTACCTTAATAGTTTCGCAGTTCTTC. Full variable domain (outside the CDR3, taken from reference TRBV19 and TRBJ2-1): DGGITQSPKYLFRKEGQNVTLSCEQNLNHDAMYWYRQDPGQGLRLIYYSQIVNDFQKGDIAEGYSVSREKKESFPLTVTSAQKNPTAFYLCASSISTLIVSQFFGPGTRLTVL.

V is TRBV4-2 and J is TRBJ2-6; 8 positions agree with TRBD2. The ends lost 3 bases at V and 0 bases at J; junction bases unmatched: 4. The CDR3 is made up of 17 amino acids. Germline V lookup: CDR1 LGHNA, CDR2 YNFKEQ. The CDR3 nucleotides are TGTGCCAGCAGCCAGCGGGGGGAACTCTCTGGGGCCAACGTCCTGACTTTC. It specifies CASSQRGELSGANVLTF.

The chain is built from TRBV18 and TRBJ2-5; D remains unclear. This CDR3 has 12 amino acids. With 3 bases removed from V and 5 bases from J, the gap between germline ends came to 7 bases. From germline, CDR1 is KGHSH and CDR2 LQKENI. CDR3 loop: CASSPGSETQYF. The CDR3 DNA sequence: TGTGCCAGCTCACCCGGTTCGGAGACCCAGTACTTC.

V usage is TRBV5-1 and J usage is TRBJ1-6; D ambiguous. The V end was cut by 3 bases, the J end by 4 bases, with 5 bases between. The length of the CDR3 is 13 residues. Germline CDR1 is SGHRS and CDR2 is YFSETQ. The CDR3 spells CASSSTYNSPLHF. The CDR3 coding sequence is TGCGCCAGCAGCTCAACATATAATTCACCCCTCCACTTT.

V gene TRBV2 combines with J gene TRBJ1-1; tentative D call: TRBD1 (6 bases). V dropped 7 bases and J dropped 2 bases, with 17 bases sitting between them. Germline assignment: CDR1 SNHLY and CDR2 FYNNEI. This CDR3 contains 15 residues. Here the CDR3 DNA reads TGTGCCAGCACCCTCGTTGGAGGGGGAAACACTGAAGCTTTCTTT. This codes for CASTLVGGGNTEAFF. The variable domain in full, with the rest retrieved from reference TRBV2 and TRBJ1-1, is EPEVTQTPSHQVTQMGQEVILRCVPISNHLYFYWYRQILGQKVEFLVSFYNNEISEKSEIFDDQFSVERPDGSNFTLKIRSTKLEDSAMYFCASTLVGGGNTEAFFGQGTRLTVV.

The CDR3 sequence: CASSAWGQGASNQPQHF. DNA for the CDR3: TGTGCCAGCAGTGCCTGGGGACAGGGCGCAAGCAATCAGCCCCAGCATTTT. This chain links TRBV28 with TRBJ1-5; 9 bases fit TRBD1. The CDR3 loop spans 17 amino acids. The V and J ends lost 5 bases and 1 base, in that order; junction bases with no gene match: 9. Per germline, CDR1 MDHEN and CDR2 SYDVKM.

The chain couples TRBV5-1 to TRBJ2-2, with TRBD2 identical over 11 bases. With V trimmed by 0 bases and J by 2 bases, 3 bases remained unmatched. The CDR3 has 17 amino acids. The germline V gene has CDR1 SGHRS and CDR2 YFSETQ. CDR3 coding DNA: TGCGCCAGCAGCTTGGGGCTAGCGGGAGGCAACACCGGGGAGCTGTTTTTT. Amino acids: CASSLGLAGGNTGELFF.

This clone was observed a few times. The chain recombines TRBV7-2 with TRBJ2-7; D ambiguous. Germline V gene lookup returns CDR1 SGHTA and CDR2 FQGNSA. With 0 bases removed from V and 2 bases from J, the gap between germline ends came to 2 bases. This CDR3 has 12 amino acids. CDR3 residues: CASSLAPYEQYF. CDR3 sequence (DNA): TGTGCCAGCAGCTTAGCCCCCTACGAGCAGTACTTC.

The genes are TRBV12-2 and TRBJ2-7; the table names TRBD1, a call not compared with the DNA. TRBV12-2 is designated a pseudogene. This CDR3 has 18 amino acids. The CDR3 is CASRYSYDVGQISYEQYF. DNA of the CDR3: TGTGCAAGTCGCTACTCCTACGATGTGGGACAGATCTCCTACGAGCAGTACTTC.

The table lists this clone with a few counts. The genes are TRBV6-6 and TRBJ1-2; TRBD1 might be the D (5 bases). Germline V gene data show CDR1 as MNHNY and CDR2 as SVGAGI (reference sequence). The CDR3 is 13 residues long. Trimming removed 8 bases at V and 5 bases at J, with 15 bases between. CDR3 bases: TGTGCCAGCGGTACAGGTGGACCTTATGGCTACACCTTC. Translation gives CASGTGGPYGYTF.

This clone was seen once. The chain carries TRBV5-4 and TRBJ1-6, with 7 positions matching TRBD1. Germline loops: CDR1 SGHNT, CDR2 YYREEE (reference sequence). The length of the CDR3 is 14 residues. Germline trimming cut 8 bases from V and 7 bases from J; bases unmatched to any gene: 9. CDR3 DNA: TGTGCCAGTAAAGTGGACAGGTCGAATTCACCCCTCCACTTT. Translating it yields CASKVDRSNSPLHF. Full variable domain (missing parts from reference TRBV5-4 and TRBJ1-6): ETGVTQSPTHLIKTRGQQVTLRCSSQSGHNTVSWYQQALGQGPQFIFQYYREEENGRGNFPPRFSGLQFPNYSSELNVNALELDDSALYLCASKVDRSNSPLHFGNGTRLTVT.

The gene calls are TRBV21-1 and TRBJ2-3; the table's D call of TRBD2 was not tested on the DNA. TRBV21-1 is a known pseudogene. This CDR3 is 13 amino acids long. The CDR3, as DNA: TGTGCCAGCAGCAAAAGAGGCACAGATACGCAGTATTTT. The encoded protein is CASSKRGTDTQYF.

This clone was seen only a few times. The J gene is TRBJ1-1, the V gene TRBV5-5, with 9 bases identical to TRBD1. Germline V gene sequence: CDR1 SGHKS, CDR2 YYEKEE (reference sequence). V lost 1 base, J lost 5 bases, and 6 bases stayed unmatched. The CDR3 is 15 amino acids. This CDR3 is CASSLKGDRETEAFF. CDR3 sequence (DNA): TGTGCCAGCAGCTTGAAAGGGGACAGGGAAACTGAAGCTTTCTTT. Together with reference TRBV5-5 and TRBJ1-1, the CDR3 gives the full variable domain: DAGVTQSPTHLIKTRGQQVTLRCSPISGHKSVSWYQQVLGQGPQFIFQYYEKEERGRGNFPDRFSARQFPNYSSELNVNALLLGDSALYLCASSLKGDRETEAFFGQGTRLTVV.

This clone was observed a handful of times. The gene calls are TRBV18 and TRBJ1-1, with TRBD1 identical over 7 bases. The CDR3 runs 17 residues. Trimming removed 5 bases from V and 0 bases from J; junction bases left unmatched: 12. Per germline, CDR1 KGHSH and CDR2 LQKENI. CDR3 region: CASSTGDSSVMNTEAFF. The CDR3 DNA reads TGTGCCAGCTCAACAGGGGACTCTTCGGTTATGAACACTGAAGCTTTCTTT.

CDR3 residues: CAWNRAGETQYF. DNA for the CDR3: TGTGCCTGGAACAGGGCCGGGGAGACCCAGTACTTC. The rearrangement joins TRBV30 to TRBJ2-5, with D maybe TRBD1 (6 bases). Germline V gene sequence: CDR1 GTSNPN, CDR2 SVGIG (reference sequence). V lost 4 bases and J 5 bases, leaving 11 bases between the germline ends. The CDR3 has 12 residues.

The V call is TRBV7-9, the J call TRBJ1-2, with TRBD1 matching over 9 bases. This CDR3 contains 12 residues. In germline, CDR1 is SEHNR, CDR2 FQNEAQ (reference sequence). J lost 8 bases, V lost 5 bases, and 3 bases had no gene match. CDR3 sequence (DNA): TGTGCCAGCAGCGAAGGGACAGGGGGCTACACCTTC. Protein product: CASSEGTGGYTF.

The chain recombines TRBV5-8 with TRBJ2-3, with 8 bases matching TRBD1. Germline CDR1 is SGHTS and CDR2 is YDEGEE. The CDR3 is 15 residues long. V trimming: 4 bases; J trimming: 3 bases; junction bases outside the gene matches: 7. CDR3 DNA: TGTGCCAGCAGCAGCAGGGGGCGTGGGACAGATACGCAGTATTTT. Protein sequence: CASSSRGRGTDTQYF.

V and J are TRBV7-2 and TRBJ1-3, with 9 nucleotides matching TRBD1. CDR1 and CDR2 (germline): SGHTA, FQGNSA. V was clipped by 5 bases and J by 3 bases; unmatched bases: 5. The CDR3 has 15 amino acids. The CDR3 protein is CASSRTGGYGNTIYF. The CDR3 bases are TGTGCCAGCAGCCGTACAGGGGGCTATGGAAACACCATATATTTT.

This rearrangement joins TRBV2 to TRBJ1-5; 8 bases are a match to TRBD1. The CDR3 spans 13 residues. Germline values: CDR1 SNHLY, CDR2 FYNNEI. V lost 4 bases to trimming and J lost 4 bases; unmatched junction nucleotides: 0. CDR3 bases: TGTGCCAGCAGTGGGACAGGGAATCAGCCCCAGCATTTT. Protein: CASSGTGNQPQHF.

The V and J genes are TRBV5-1 and TRBJ2-3; possibly TRBD2 for D (5 bases). The CDR3 covers 15 residues. V was clipped by 4 bases and J by 2 bases, with 14 bases between them. Germline CDR1 is SGHRS and CDR2 is YFSETQ. In nucleotides, the CDR3 is TGCGCCAGCAGCACACAAAGCGGAACCACAGATACGCAGTATTTT. Amino acids: CASSTQSGTTDTQYF.

The chain employs TRBV10-1 and TRBJ2-7; D perhaps matches TRBD2 (5 bases). CDR3 length: 14 amino acids. Germline assignment: CDR1 WNHNN and CDR2 SYGVQD (reference sequence). The V end lost 3 bases, the J end lost 3 bases, and 12 bases lay between the germline ends. This CDR3 reads CASSESTRGYEQYF. CDR3 sequence (DNA): TGCGCCAGCAGTGAATCAACCCGGGGCTACGAGCAGTACTTC.

The gene calls are TRBV4-1 and TRBJ1-1; D unclear. The V gene's germline CDR1 is MGHRA and CDR2 YSYEKL. CDR3 length equals 15 residues. Trimming took off 2 bases at V and 0 bases at J, with 10 bases between the two ends. The CDR3 DNA is TGCGCCAGCAGCCAAAAGATTGGGGTGAACACTGAAGCTTTCTTT. Translating it yields CASSQKIGVNTEAFF.

The chain recombines TRBV4-3 with TRBJ2-5, with 9 bases matching TRBD2. Unmatched junction bases numbered 0, after V lost 0 bases and J lost 1 base. The CDR3 loop spans 15 amino acids. CDR1 is LGHNA and CDR2 is YSLEER in the germline V gene. CDR3 nucleotide sequence: TGCGCCAGCAGCCAAGAGCGGGGGGGCCAAGAGACCCAGTACTTC. As protein: CASSQERGGQETQYF.

This clone was counted a few times. The chain couples TRBV18 to TRBJ2-7; 7 nucleotides agree with TRBD2. V trimming: 3 bases; J trimming: 7 bases; junction bases outside the gene matches: 0. This CDR3 has 11 amino acids. CDR1 KGHSH and CDR2 LQKENI come from the germline V gene. CDR3 coding DNA: TGTGCCAGCTCACCCGGGGGGGAGCAGTACTTC. Amino acid sequence: CASSPGGEQYF.

This chain links TRBV27 with TRBJ1-1, with D unclear. Per the germline V gene, CDR1 is MNHEY and CDR2 is SMNVEV (reference sequence). Trimming left V 4 bases short and J 3 bases short, with 9 bases between. The CDR3 is 13 residues long. In nucleotides, the CDR3 is TGTGCCAGCAGTTCTGGAGGCGACACTGAAGCTTTCTTT. Amino acids: CASSSGGDTEAFF.

This rearrangement joins TRBV29-1 to TRBJ1-2; 7 bases fit TRBD1. Germline-derived CDR1 and CDR2 are SQVTM and ANQGSEA. V was pared by 6 bases and J by 5 bases, with 12 bases of the junction left unmatched. This CDR3 spans 14 amino acids. The CDR3 is CSVEQGTSRYGYTF. As DNA, the CDR3 is TGCAGCGTCGAACAGGGGACATCTAGATATGGCTACACCTTC.

V is TRBV27 and J is TRBJ2-1; perhaps TRBD1 as D (5 bases). Germline V gene sequence: CDR1 MNHEY, CDR2 SMNVEV (reference sequence). The CDR3 spans 13 residues. Trimming cost V 3 bases and J 5 bases, with 8 bases left between them. CDR3 in amino acids: CASSFPGNNEQFF. The CDR3 DNA reads TGTGCCAGCAGTTTCCCAGGGAACAATGAGCAGTTCTTC.

By share, this clone ranks as medium-sized. The V gene is TRBV4-3, the J gene TRBJ2-1; the D call may be TRBD1 or TRBD2 (6 bases each). Per the germline V gene, CDR1 is LGHNA and CDR2 is YSLEER. This CDR3 comprises 14 residues. V shed 6 bases and J shed 6 bases, with 15 bases lying between them. The CDR3 loop is CASSRGRGSNEQFF. For the CDR3, the DNA is TGCGCCAGCAGTCGGGGGCGCGGGTCCAATGAGCAGTTCTTC.